This is a list of T cell receptor beta chains from one sample in a study of cytomegalovirus exposure and HLA in healthy donors. Sequencing used immunoSEQ multiplex PCR; TCRdb keeps in-frame clones, though not all of them. The sample data list about 84,000 clones. Material for sequencing was PBMCs. All receptors come from a man aged 50 or older in good health and CMV-seronegative. Each CDR3 is given with its conserved first and last residue. D genes are given only for firm matches.

d_call,v_call,j_call,cdr3_nt,cdr3_aa
.,TRBV5-1,TRBJ1-2,TGCGCCAGCAGCTTGGAGTCCGCAGGGATCTATGGCTACACCTTC,CASSLESAGIYGYTF
TRBD1,TRBV2,TRBJ2-3,TGTGCCAGCACATTGACAGGGCTCTTCACAGATACGCAGTATTTT,CASTLTGLFTDTQYF
TRBD1,TRBV18,TRBJ1-5,TGTGCCAGCTCACGCACCACCCAGGGGGTACAGCCCCAGCATTTT,CASSRTTQGVQPQHF
TRBD1,TRBV6-5,TRBJ1-1,TGTGCCAGCAGTTACAGACAGGGGGCTTCGGCTTTCTTT,CASSYRQGASAFF
TRBD1,TRBV27,TRBJ2-2,TGTGCCAGCAGTCAGACAGGGTTGAACACCGGGGAGCTGTTTTTT,CASSQTGLNTGELFF
.,TRBV7-3,TRBJ2-5,TGTGCCAGCAGCTTTGACAGAGAAGAGACCCAGTACTTC,CASSFDREETQYF
TRBD2,TRBV5-5,TRBJ2-1,TGTGCCAGCAGCGAAAGCGGGGGGTCCGTCTACAATGAGCAGTTCTTC,CASSESGGSVYNEQFF
TRBD1,TRBV7-2,TRBJ1-1,TGTGCCAGCAGCGTCACCGGGACAGTGAACACTGAAGCTTTCTTT,CASSVTGTVNTEAFF
.,TRBV6-1,TRBJ2-5,TGTGCCAGCAGTGAAGTGCAGGGATTCCGGGAGACCCAGTACTTC,CASSEVQGFRETQYF
.,TRBV10-3,TRBJ2-1,TGTGCCATCAGAAACGCAGGGCAAGGTGGGAATGAGCAGTTCTTC,CAIRNAGQGGNEQFF
.,TRBV10-3,TRBJ2-3,TGTGCCATCAGTCCCTTGAGGGGGACCGGAAACACAGATACGCAGTATTTT,CAISPLRGTGNTDTQYF
TRBD1,TRBV29-1,TRBJ1-3,TGCAGCGTTGGCCTAGGGACAGGCGGAAACACCATATATTTT,CSVGLGTGGNTIYF
.,TRBV5-1,TRBJ2-2,TGCGCCAGCAGCTTGTGGGGGGTGGACACCGGGGAGCTGTTTTTT,CASSLWGVDTGELFF
.,TRBV18,TRBJ1-2,TGTGCCAGCTCACGGACTTCCCCGGGGAGTCATGGCTACACCTTC,CASSRTSPGSHGYTF
.,TRBV30,TRBJ1-4,TGTGCCTGGAGAGGCCAGGGATATGAAAAACTGTTTTTT,CAWRGQGYEKLFF